These 18 T cell receptor beta chains share one sample of origin, sequenced in a study of T cells expressing NK-cell markers. TCRdb re-called the 5' RACE reads, yielding one record per CDR3 amino acid sequence without DNA. The table for this sample gives around 550,000 distinct CDR3 sequences. Sequencing was done on a sample of blood T cells: a sorted CD56 or NKG2C T cell subset, CD4+ or CD8+ T cells, or bulk PBMC T cells (not recorded which). The receptors come from a man aged 18-30 years in good health.

The chain recombines TRBV9 with TRBJ1-2. Germline V gene lookup returns CDR1 SGDLS and CDR2 YYNGEE. The CDR3 covers 15 residues. The CDR3 region is CASSVGRANGPGYTF.

The chain joins TRBV7-6 to TRBJ2-1; TCRdb reports TRBD1, a call that lacks DNA to check it against. This CDR3 spans 16 amino acids. Germline V lookup: CDR1 SGHVS, CDR2 FNYEAQ. The CDR3 loop reads CASSLVSGLGANEQFF.

The chain has TRBV12-3 or TRBV12-4 and TRBJ2-5. This CDR3 contains 14 residues. This CDR3 reads CASSLRANDETQYF.

J is TRBJ1-1 and V is TRBV29-1; checking the TCRdb D call of TRBD1 is not possible without DNA. Germline V gene data show CDR1 as SQVTM and CDR2 as ANQGSEA. The CDR3 is 11 amino acids. CDR3 region: CSVSQGFEAFF.

J is TRBJ2-3 and V is TRBV14; without DNA, the TCRdb call of TRBD2 cannot be checked. The CDR3 is made up of 15 amino acids. In germline, CDR1 is SGHDN, CDR2 FVKESK. The CDR3 is CASSPMREGADTQYF. Full variable domain (missing parts from reference TRBV14 and TRBJ2-3): EAGVTQFPSHSVIEKGQTVTLRCDPISGHDNLYWYRRVMGKEIKFLLHFVKESKQDESGMPNNRFLAERTGGTYSTLKVQPAELEDSGVYFCASSPMREGADTQYFGPGTRLTVL.

The chain joins TRBV7-9 to TRBJ2-3. CDR3 length: 12 amino acids. Germline V gives CDR1 SEHNR, CDR2 FQNEAQ (reference sequence). The CDR3 spells CAISVPRDTQYF.

V and J are TRBV4-3 and TRBJ2-1. Germline V CDR1 and CDR2: LGHNA, YSLEER. This CDR3 region has 16 residues. This CDR3 is CASSRELVTSYNEQFF.

V is TRBV9 and J is TRBJ2-1; TCRdb indicates TRBD2, and absent DNA this call remains unverified. CDR1 and CDR2 (germline): SGDLS, YYNGEE. The CDR3 length is 15 residues. CDR3: CASSPRTSGSGEQFF.

The J gene is TRBJ2-7, the V gene TRBV6-2 or TRBV6-3. The CDR3 sequence is 12 residues long. The germline V gene encodes CDR1 MNHEY and CDR2 SVGEGT. The CDR3 here is CASSFSRNEQYF.

The chain combines TRBV29-1 with TRBJ2-4; TCRdb's D call, TRBD1, is unchecked because there is no DNA. The germline CDR1 and CDR2 sequences are SQVTM and ANQGSEA. The CDR3 runs to 14 residues. The CDR3 is CSVVGTGAKNIQYF.

V and J are TRBV7-2 and TRBJ2-7; TCRdb selects TRBD2, and the lack of DNA leaves this call unchecked. Germline CDR1 reads SGHTA; CDR2 reads FQGNSA. This CDR3 is built from 16 residues. This CDR3 is CASSPYASGSPYEQYF.

V gene TRBV20-1 combines with J gene TRBJ1-6. This CDR3 has 15 amino acids. Germline CDR1 and CDR2: DFQATT and SNEGSKA (reference sequence). The chain's CDR3 is CSAHGLRSYNSPLHF.

The chain links TRBV6-6 to TRBJ1-1. The CDR3 is 11 residues long. In germline, CDR1 is MNHNY, CDR2 SVGAGI (reference sequence). The CDR3 spells CATKANTGAFF.

The chain carries TRBV12-3 or TRBV12-4 and TRBJ2-2; TCRdb reports TRBD2, a call that lacks DNA to check it against. This CDR3 has 15 residues. CDR3 in amino acids: CASSLGGGLTGELFF.

The chain has TRBV12-3 or TRBV12-4 and TRBJ1-2; with no DNA, the TCRdb D assignment of TRBD1 cannot be verified. CDR3 length equals 12 residues. The chain's CDR3 is CASSLGTDGYTF.

V gene TRBV6-1 combines with J gene TRBJ2-3. The CDR3 runs to 14 residues. Germline V lookup: CDR1 MNHNS, CDR2 SASEGT. CDR3 protein: CATGVSKYTDTQYF.

The chain has TRBV15 and TRBJ2-1; TCRdb's D call of TRBD2 is untestable without DNA. This CDR3 is 15 amino acids long. Germline V gene sequence: CDR1 LNHNV, CDR2 YYDKDF (reference sequence). The CDR3 sequence: CATSGTSGRPNEQFF.

The chain joins TRBV11-2 to TRBJ2-3; absent DNA, TCRdb's TRBD1 call cannot be checked. There are 13 residues in the CDR3. CDR1 and CDR2 from the germline V gene are SGHAT and FQNNGV. CDR3: CASSQRLGGTQYF.